This T cell receptor beta chain comes out of a study of blood T cell repertoires in COVID-19. This CDR3 contains 16 residues. The V segment lost 4 bases and the J segment 4 bases; nucleotides outside the gene matches: 9. Germline CDR1 is KGHSH and CDR2 is LQKENI. The count of this clone is one. Clones were read by immunoSEQ multiplex PCR, and TCRdb kept only the in-frame ones, dropping some. The table shows approximately 500,000 clones, with 85% to 90% occurring only once. V usage is TRBV18 and J usage is TRBJ2-7, with TRBD2 matching over 11 bases. The sample taken for sequencing was PBMCs or T cells enriched from blood (not recorded which). The sequence derives from a middle-aged woman who had recovered from COVID-19. CDR3 protein: CASSQSLAGGGYEQYF. The CDR3 DNA reads TGTGCCAGCTCACAATCCCTAGCGGGAGGAGGATACGAGCAGTACTTC.